This T cell receptor beta chain came from a study of OX40 agonist ivuxolimab in advanced cancers. Overall study context: Enrolled patients in dose escalation had cancers that were hepatocellular carcinoma, melanoma, renal cell or head and neck cancer. Findings of the study overall: By week 6 at 0.1 to 3.0 mg/kg, blood CD4+ and CD8+ T cells had expanded clonally.

Baseline was the first blood sampling point, followed by cycle 4 day 1 and cycle 7 day 1. Germline loops: CDR1 SGHTA, CDR2 FQGTGA. This CDR3 spans 15 amino acids. Trimming removed 1 base from V and 2 bases from J; junction bases left unmatched: 5. The repertoire was sequenced with immunoSEQ multiplex PCR; TCRdb's copy has only in-frame clones and lacks some. Of just under 85,000 clones listed, around 84% are singletons. Worth noting for this clone: No antigen is known for it.

The clonotype originates from an adult with an advanced solid tumor such as melanoma, head and neck, liver or kidney cancer. This specimen consisted of CD4+ or CD8+ T cells sorted from blood, obtained in a trial of the OX40 agonist ivuxolimab. This sequence joins TRBV7-3 and TRBJ2-7; TRBD2 matches 7 bases. The CDR3 spells CASSLMAGETYEQYF. As DNA, the CDR3 is TGTGCCAGCAGCTTAATGGCGGGGGAGACCTACGAGCAGTACTTC.